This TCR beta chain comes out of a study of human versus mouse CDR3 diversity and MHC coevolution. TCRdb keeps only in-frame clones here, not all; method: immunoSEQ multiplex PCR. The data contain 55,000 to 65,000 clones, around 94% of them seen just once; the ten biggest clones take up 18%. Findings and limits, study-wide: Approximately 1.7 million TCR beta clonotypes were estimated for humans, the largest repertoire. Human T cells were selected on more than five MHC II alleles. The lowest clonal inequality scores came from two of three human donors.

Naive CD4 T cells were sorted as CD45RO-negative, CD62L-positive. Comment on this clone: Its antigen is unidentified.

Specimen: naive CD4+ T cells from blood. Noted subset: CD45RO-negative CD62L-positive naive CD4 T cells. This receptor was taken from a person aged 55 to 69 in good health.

CDR3 DNA: TGTGCCAGCAGCACCATTAGCGGGAGTAAAGAGACCCAGTACTTC. Its protein is CASSTISGSKETQYF. This rearrangement joins TRBV11-2 to TRBJ2-5; 9 bases fit TRBD2. The junction had 7 bases not matched to a gene; V was cut back by 5 bases and J by 3 bases. This CDR3 is 15 amino acids long. Germline lookup yields CDR1 SGHAT and CDR2 FQNNGV.